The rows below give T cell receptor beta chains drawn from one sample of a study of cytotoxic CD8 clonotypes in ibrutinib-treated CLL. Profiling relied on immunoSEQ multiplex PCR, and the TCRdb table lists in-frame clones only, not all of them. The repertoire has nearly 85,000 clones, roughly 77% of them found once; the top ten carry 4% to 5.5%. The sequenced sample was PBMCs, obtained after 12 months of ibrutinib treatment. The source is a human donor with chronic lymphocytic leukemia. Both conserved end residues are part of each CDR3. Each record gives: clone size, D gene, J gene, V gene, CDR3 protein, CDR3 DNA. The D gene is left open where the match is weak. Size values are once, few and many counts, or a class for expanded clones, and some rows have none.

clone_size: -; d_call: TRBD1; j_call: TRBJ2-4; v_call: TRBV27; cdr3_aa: CASSTGTGADIQYF; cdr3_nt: TGTGCCAGCAGCACCGGGACAGGGGCTGACATTCAGTACTTC
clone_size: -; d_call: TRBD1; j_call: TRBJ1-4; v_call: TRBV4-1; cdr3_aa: CASSQVGQQDEKLFF; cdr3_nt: TGCGCCAGCAGCCAAGTGGGACAGCAGGATGAAAAACTGTTTTTT
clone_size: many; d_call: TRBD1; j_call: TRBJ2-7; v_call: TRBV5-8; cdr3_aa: CASRLPGQGTYEQYF; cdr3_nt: TGTGCCAGCAGGCTACCGGGACAGGGGACCTACGAGCAGTACTTC
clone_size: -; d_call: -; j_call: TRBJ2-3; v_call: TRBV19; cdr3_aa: CASTPGTPDTQYF; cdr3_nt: TGTGCCAGTACTCCGGGAACCCCAGATACGCAGTATTTT
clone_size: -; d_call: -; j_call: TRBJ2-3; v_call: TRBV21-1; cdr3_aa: CASSPRAGETDTQYF; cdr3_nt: TGTGCCAGCAGCCCCCGAGCGGGCGAGACAGATACGCAGTATTTT
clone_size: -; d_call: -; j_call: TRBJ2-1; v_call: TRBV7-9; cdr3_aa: CASSSDLIGNEQFF; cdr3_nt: TGTGCCAGCAGCTCCGACCTCATCGGAAATGAGCAGTTCTTC
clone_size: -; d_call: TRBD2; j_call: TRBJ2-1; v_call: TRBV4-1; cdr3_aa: CASSQGPGTSAYNEQFF; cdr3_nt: TGCGCCAGCAGCCAAGGCCCCGGGACTAGCGCATACAATGAGCAGTTCTTC
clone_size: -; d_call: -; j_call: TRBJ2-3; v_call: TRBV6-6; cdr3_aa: CASSSDVSGQYF; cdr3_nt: TGTGCCAGCAGTTCCGACGTGTCGGGGCAGTATTTT
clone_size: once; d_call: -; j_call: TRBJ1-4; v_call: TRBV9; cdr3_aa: CASSVGVGATNEKLFF; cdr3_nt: TGTGCCAGCAGCGTAGGAGTCGGTGCAACTAATGAAAAACTGTTTTTT
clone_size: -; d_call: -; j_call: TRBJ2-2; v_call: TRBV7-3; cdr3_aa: CASSLIGGQNTGELFF; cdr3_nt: TGTGCCAGCAGCTTAATCGGGGGGCAGAACACCGGGGAGCTGTTTTTT
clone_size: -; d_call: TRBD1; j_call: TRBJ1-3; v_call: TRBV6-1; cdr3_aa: CASSEAIPGQVPISGNTIYF; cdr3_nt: TGTGCCAGCAGTGAAGCGATCCCGGGACAGGTCCCAATCTCTGGAAACACCATATATTTT
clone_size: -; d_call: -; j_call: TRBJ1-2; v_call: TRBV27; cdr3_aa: CASSLNGPYGYTF; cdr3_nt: TGTGCCAGCAGTTTAAACGGCCCCTATGGCTACACCTTC
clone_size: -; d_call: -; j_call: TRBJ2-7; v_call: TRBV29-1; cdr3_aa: CSAARSPYEQYF; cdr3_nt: TGCAGCGCGGCCCGGAGCCCCTACGAGCAGTACTTC
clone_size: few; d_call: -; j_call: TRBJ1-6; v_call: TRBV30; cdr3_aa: CAWSVGWGLSPLHF; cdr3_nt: TGTGCCTGGAGTGTAGGTTGGGGGTTATCACCCCTCCACTTT
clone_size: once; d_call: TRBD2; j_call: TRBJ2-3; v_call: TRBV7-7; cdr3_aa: CASSRDYWSADTQYF; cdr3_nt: TGTGCCAGCAGCCGGGACTATTGGAGTGCAGATACGCAGTATTTT
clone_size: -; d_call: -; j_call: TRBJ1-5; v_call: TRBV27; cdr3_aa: CASSHGRGDQPQHF; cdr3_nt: TGTGCCAGCAGCCACGGGCGGGGGGATCAGCCCCAGCATTTT
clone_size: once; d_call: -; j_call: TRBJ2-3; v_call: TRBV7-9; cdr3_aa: CASRSLGRSTDTQYF; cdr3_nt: TGTGCCAGCAGGTCCCTCGGGCGAAGCACAGATACGCAGTATTTT
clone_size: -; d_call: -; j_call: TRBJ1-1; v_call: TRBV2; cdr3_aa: CASSETGYATEAFF; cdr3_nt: TGTGCCAGCAGTGAAACAGGGTATGCCACTGAAGCTTTCTTT
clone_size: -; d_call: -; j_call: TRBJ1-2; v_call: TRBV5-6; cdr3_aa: CASSLGGAPGWGYTF; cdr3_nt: TGTGCCAGCAGCTTGGGGGGGGCCCCGGGCTGGGGCTACACCTTC
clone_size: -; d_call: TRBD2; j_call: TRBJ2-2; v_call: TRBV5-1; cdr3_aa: CASSLAGPNTGELFF; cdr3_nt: TGCGCCAGCAGCCTAGCGGGGCCGAACACCGGGGAGCTGTTTTTT
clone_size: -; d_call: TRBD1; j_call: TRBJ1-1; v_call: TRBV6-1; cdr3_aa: CASRDRAMNTEAFF; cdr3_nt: TGTGCCAGCAGGGACAGGGCGATGAACACTGAAGCTTTCTTT
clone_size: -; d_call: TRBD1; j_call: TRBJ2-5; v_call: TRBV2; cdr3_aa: CARRDRETQYF; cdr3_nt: TGTGCCAGACGGGACAGAGAGACCCAGTACTTC
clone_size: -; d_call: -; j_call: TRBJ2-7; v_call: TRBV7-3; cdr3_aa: CASSLIPGAEGEQYF; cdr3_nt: TGTGCCAGCAGCTTAATCCCGGGCGCTGAGGGCGAGCAGTACTTC
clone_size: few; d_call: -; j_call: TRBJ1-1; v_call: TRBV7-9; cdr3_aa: CASSLEDTEAFF; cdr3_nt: TGTGCCAGCAGCTTGGAGGACACTGAAGCTTTCTTT
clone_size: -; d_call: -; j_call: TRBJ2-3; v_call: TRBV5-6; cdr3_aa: CASSFGRPLGGPEYF; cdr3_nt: TGTGCCAGCAGCTTCGGCCGCCCCCTCGGGGGTCCGGAGTATTTT
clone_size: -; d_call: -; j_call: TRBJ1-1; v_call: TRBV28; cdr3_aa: CASSRTADRPDTEAFF; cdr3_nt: TGTGCCAGCAGCCGGACTGCAGACAGGCCGGACACTGAAGCTTTCTTT
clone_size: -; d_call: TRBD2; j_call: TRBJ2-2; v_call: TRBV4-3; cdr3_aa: CASSSRLAGVSVDTGELFF; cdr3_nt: TGCGCCAGCAGCTCCCGACTAGCGGGAGTTTCTGTGGACACCGGGGAGCTGTTTTTT
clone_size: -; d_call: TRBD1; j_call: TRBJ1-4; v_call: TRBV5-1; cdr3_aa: CASSATTGGLATNEKLFF; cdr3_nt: TGCGCCAGCAGCGCCACGACAGGGGGGCTTGCAACTAATGAAAAACTGTTTTTT
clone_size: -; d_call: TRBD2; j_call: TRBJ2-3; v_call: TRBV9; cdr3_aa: CASSVGLATDTQYF; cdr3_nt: TGTGCCAGCAGCGTAGGACTAGCCACAGATACGCAGTATTTT
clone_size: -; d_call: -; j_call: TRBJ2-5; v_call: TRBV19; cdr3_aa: CASSIFSSETQYF; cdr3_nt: TGTGCCAGTAGTATTTTCTCCTCGGAGACCCAGTACTTC
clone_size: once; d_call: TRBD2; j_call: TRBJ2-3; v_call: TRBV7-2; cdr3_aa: CASSPGGMTDTQYF; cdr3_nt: TGTGCCAGCAGCCCCGGGGGGATGACAGATACGCAGTATTTT
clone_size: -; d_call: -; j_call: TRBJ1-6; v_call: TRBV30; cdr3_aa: CAWSGSSPLHF; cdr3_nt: TGTGCCTGGAGTGGGTCTTCACCCCTCCACTTT
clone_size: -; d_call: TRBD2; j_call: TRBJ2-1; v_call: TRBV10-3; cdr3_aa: CAISEPQGREGSNEQFF; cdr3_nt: TGTGCCATCAGTGAGCCCCAAGGTCGGGAGGGGTCCAATGAGCAGTTCTTC
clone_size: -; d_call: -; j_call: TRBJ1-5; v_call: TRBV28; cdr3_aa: CASRDYSNQPQHF; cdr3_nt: TGTGCCAGCAGGGATTATAGCAATCAGCCCCAGCATTTT
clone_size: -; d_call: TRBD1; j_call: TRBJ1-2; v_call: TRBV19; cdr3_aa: CASSIPGTGVAYGYTF; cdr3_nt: TGTGCCAGTAGCATACCCGGGACAGGGGTGGCCTATGGCTACACCTTC
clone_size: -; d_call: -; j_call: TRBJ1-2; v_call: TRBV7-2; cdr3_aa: CASSLEPEGGYTF; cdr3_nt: TGTGCCAGCAGCTTAGAACCCGAGGGGGGCTACACCTTC
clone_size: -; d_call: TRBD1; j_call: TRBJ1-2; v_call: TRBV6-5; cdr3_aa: CASSYLGTDPLGGYTF; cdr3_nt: TGTGCCAGCAGTTACTTAGGGACAGATCCCCTGGGTGGCTACACCTTC
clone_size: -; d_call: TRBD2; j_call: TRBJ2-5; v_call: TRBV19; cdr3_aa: CASSTSGGTQYF; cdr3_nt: TGTGCCAGTAGTACTAGCGGGGGGACCCAGTACTTC
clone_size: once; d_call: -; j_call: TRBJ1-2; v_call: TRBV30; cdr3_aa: CAWGTNYGYTF; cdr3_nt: TGTGCCTGGGGGACCAACTATGGCTACACCTTC
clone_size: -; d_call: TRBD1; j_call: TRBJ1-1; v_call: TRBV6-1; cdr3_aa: CASSELRGTAEAFF; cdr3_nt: TGTGCCAGCAGTGAACTTAGGGGGACAGCCGAAGCTTTCTTT
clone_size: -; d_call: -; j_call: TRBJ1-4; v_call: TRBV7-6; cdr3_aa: CASSLFMAGNEKLFF; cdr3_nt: TGTGCCAGCAGCTTATTTATGGCGGGAAATGAAAAACTGTTTTTT
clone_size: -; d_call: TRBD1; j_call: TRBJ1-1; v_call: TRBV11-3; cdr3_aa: CASAPGQGSEAFF; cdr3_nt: TGTGCCAGCGCCCCGGGACAGGGATCGGAGGCTTTCTTT
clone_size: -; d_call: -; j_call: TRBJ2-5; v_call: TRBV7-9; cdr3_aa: CASSLDGGGQYF; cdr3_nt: TGTGCCAGCAGCTTAGACGGTGGGGGTCAGTACTTC
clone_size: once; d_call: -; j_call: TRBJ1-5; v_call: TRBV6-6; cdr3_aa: CASRWTVGGQPQHF; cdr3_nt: TGTGCCAGCAGGTGGACAGTAGGGGGTCAGCCCCAGCATTTT
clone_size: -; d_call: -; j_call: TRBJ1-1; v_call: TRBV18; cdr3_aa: CASSPGARLEAFF; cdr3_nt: TGTGCCAGCTCACCAGGGGCCCGCCTTGAAGCTTTCTTT
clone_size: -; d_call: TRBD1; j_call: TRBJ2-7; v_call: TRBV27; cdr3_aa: CASSSLTGVYEQYF; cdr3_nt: TGTGCCAGCAGTTCCTTAACAGGGGTCTACGAGCAGTACTTC
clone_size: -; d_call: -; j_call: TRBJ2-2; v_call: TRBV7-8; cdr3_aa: CASSPPRQTNTGELFF; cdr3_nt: TGTGCCAGCAGCCCCCCACGGCAGACGAACACCGGGGAGCTGTTTTTT
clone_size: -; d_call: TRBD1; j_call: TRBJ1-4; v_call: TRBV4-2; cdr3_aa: CASSPGQVNEKLFF; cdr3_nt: TGTGCCAGCAGCCCAGGACAGGTTAATGAAAAACTGTTTTTT
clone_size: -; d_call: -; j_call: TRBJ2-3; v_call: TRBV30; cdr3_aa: CAWSSTDTQYF; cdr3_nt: TGTGCCTGGAGTAGCACAGATACGCAGTATTTT
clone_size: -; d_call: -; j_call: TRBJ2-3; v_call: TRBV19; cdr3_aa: CASSIGRWDTQYF; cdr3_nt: TGTGCCAGTAGTATAGGAAGGTGGGATACGCAGTATTTT
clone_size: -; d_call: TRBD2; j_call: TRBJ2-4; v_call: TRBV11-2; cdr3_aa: CASSLVRTSGPNIQYF; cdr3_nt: TGTGCCAGCAGCTTAGTCCGGACTAGTGGCCCCAACATTCAGTACTTC